The 23 T cell receptor beta chains below all came from one sample that was sequenced in a study of post-analysis software for immune sequencing data. The antigens of these receptors remain unknown. Researchers reported that TCR beta cDNA libraries carried unique molecular identifiers. TCRdb reprocessed the PCR reads via MiXCR and lists one record per CDR3 protein. The sample includes about 560,000 distinct CDR3 sequences, roughly 47% seen only once; the top ten take roughly 1.7%. Study-wide results and caveats: When patients were compared with controls, about five TRBV segments were more frequent, TRBV5-6, TRBV5-1 and TRBV20-1 among them.

The sequenced sample was blood. These receptor sequences come from a girl under 18 with multiple sclerosis.

This chain links TRBV12-3 or TRBV12-4 with TRBJ1-1; D is unclear. The V end was cut by 10 bases, the J end by 1 base, with 19 bases between. The CDR3 is made up of 15 amino acids. The CDR3, as DNA: TGTGCCACTCTAAAATGGGAGGGAGAGAACACTGAAGCTTTCTTT. The encoded protein is CATLKWEGENTEAFF.

The V gene is TRBV20-1, the J gene TRBJ2-1; 8 bases match TRBD1. After removal of 8 bases from V and 4 bases from J, the junction contained 10 bases not matched to a gene. The CDR3 is made up of 14 amino acids. CDR1 and CDR2 from the germline V gene are DFQATT and SNEGSKA (reference sequence). CDR3 nucleotide sequence: TGCAGTTTCCCCATGGGACAGGAATACAATGAGCAGTTCTTC. Translation gives CSFPMGQEYNEQFF.

V usage is TRBV2 and J usage is TRBJ2-7; weak D call: TRBD2 (5 bases). CDR3 length: 16 amino acids. CDR1 and CDR2 from the germline V gene are SNHLY and FYNNEI. The ends were cut back, 5 bases at V and 8 bases at J, with 25 bases in the middle. The CDR3 protein is CASSLYEAATFSQQYF. CDR3 bases: TGTGCCAGCAGTCTCTACGAAGCGGCGACCTTCTCTCAGCAGTACTTC.

The CDR3 coding sequence is TGTGCCAGCAGTTTTGGGCAGGGGAGGGAGCCCCAGCATTTT. It codes for CASSFGQGREPQHF. This chain links TRBV12-3 or TRBV12-4 with TRBJ1-5; maybe TRBD1 (6 bases). The CDR3 totals 14 residues. The germline V and J ends were trimmed by 3 bases and 8 bases, with 14 bases remaining between them.

The chain has TRBV20-1 and TRBJ2-1; D unclear. This CDR3 has 15 residues. Germline CDR1 reads DFQATT; CDR2 reads SNEGSKA (reference sequence). V was shortened by 0 bases and J by 7 bases, with 16 bases between the two germline ends. Here the CDR3 reads CSARDPGTAPNEQFF. The CDR3 nucleotides are TGCAGTGCTAGAGATCCGGGTACTGCCCCTAATGAGCAGTTCTTC.

There are a few counts of this clonotype. This chain uses TRBV10-1 with TRBJ2-3, with a tentative D call TRBD2 (6 bases). Per the germline V gene, CDR1 is WNHNN and CDR2 is SYGVQD (reference sequence). V lost 8 bases to trimming and J lost 2 bases, with 14 bases between them. This CDR3 comprises 14 residues. This chain's CDR3 is CASRRDSHTDTQYF. The DNA of the CDR3 is TGCGCCAGCCGCCGGGACTCCCACACAGATACGCAGTATTTT.

This chain links TRBV27 with TRBJ1-2; the D is unclear. Germline values: CDR1 MNHEY, CDR2 SMNVEV (reference sequence). The CDR3 is 15 amino acids. V was pared by 5 bases and J by 2 bases, with 15 bases between. The CDR3 DNA reads as TGTGCCAGCAGTCATCCCCCGACGACAAACTATGGCTACACCTTC. This translates into CASSHPPTTNYGYTF.

The chain couples TRBV5-1 to TRBJ2-7, with D uncertain. The CDR3 spans 14 residues. Germline V lookup: CDR1 SGHRS, CDR2 YFSETQ. Trimming stripped 0 bases from V and 1 base from J, with 8 bases between. The CDR3 nucleotides read TGCGCCAGCAGCTTGGTTGGGGATTCCTACGAGCAGTACTTC. This codes for CASSLVGDSYEQYF. Together with reference TRBV5-1 and TRBJ2-7, the CDR3 gives the full variable domain: KAGVTQTPRYLIKTRGQQVTLSCSPISGHRSVSWYQQTPGQGLQFLFEYFSETQRNKGNFPGRFSGRQFSNSRSEMNVSTLELGDSALYLCASSLVGDSYEQYFGPGTRLTVT.

This clonotype was recorded a few times. The gene calls are TRBV29-1 and TRBJ2-7; D ambiguous. This CDR3 comprises 13 residues. The ends were cut back, 7 bases at V and 3 bases at J, with 16 bases in the middle. Germline CDR1 and CDR2: SQVTM and ANQGSEA. CDR3 residues: CSASPGLDYEQYF. In nucleotides, the CDR3 is TGCAGCGCCTCACCTGGGCTAGACTACGAGCAGTACTTC.

The chain uses TRBV30 and TRBJ1-2; tentatively, D is TRBD1 (6 bases). This CDR3 has 13 amino acids. Germline CDR1 reads GTSNPN; CDR2 reads SVGIG (reference sequence). The V end lost 2 bases, the J end lost 8 bases, and 15 bases lay between the germline ends. The CDR3 reads CAWSPTTGEGYTF. In nucleotides, the CDR3 is TGTGCCTGGAGTCCGACGACAGGAGAGGGCTACACCTTC.

This clonotype was counted only a few times. This chain uses TRBV10-3 with TRBJ2-1; TRBD2 agrees at 9 bases. This CDR3 has 15 residues. V lost 6 bases to trimming and J lost 2 bases; unmatched junction nucleotides: 5. In germline, CDR1 is ENHRY, CDR2 SYGVKD. CDR3 protein: CAIRRTSETYNEQFF. In DNA, the CDR3 is TGTGCCATCAGGCGGACTAGCGAAACCTACAATGAGCAGTTCTTC.

In this sample, this clonotype turned up a few times. The chain couples TRBV11-2 to TRBJ1-4; D not resolved. Trimming stripped 5 bases from V and 0 bases from J, with 10 bases between. CDR1 is SGHAT, CDR2 FQNNGV, per germline. The CDR3 has 15 amino acids. The CDR3 nucleotides read TGTGCCAGCAGCCTTCGGGCCTCAACTAATGAAAAACTGTTTTTT. Protein product: CASSLRASTNEKLFF.

The gene calls are TRBV5-1 and TRBJ1-6; the D is unclear. The CDR3 covers 16 residues. V gave up 4 bases and J gave up 0 bases, with 11 bases separating them. Germline V lookup: CDR1 SGHRS, CDR2 YFSETQ. This CDR3 is CASSLTPSSYNSPLHF. CDR3 bases: TGCGCCAGCAGCCTCACACCAAGCTCCTATAATTCACCCCTCCACTTT.

The gene calls are TRBV6-6 and TRBJ2-5; 8 bases map to TRBD1. The DNA end is more similar to TRBJ2-7, so the J call may be wrong. There are 14 residues in the CDR3. Germline V gene sequence: CDR1 MNHNY, CDR2 SVGAGI (reference sequence). The CDR3 loop is CASSYSTGEAEQYF. In DNA form, the CDR3 reads TGTGCCAGCAGTTACTCGACAGGGGAAGCCGAGCAGTACTTC.

A few counts support this clonotype. The chain is built from TRBV20-1 and TRBJ2-1, with 9 bases lining up with TRBD2. The V gene's germline CDR1 is DFQATT and CDR2 SNEGSKA (reference sequence). The CDR3 has 15 amino acids. Trimming took 5 bases from V and 5 from J; bases not matched to a gene: 10. The CDR3 is CSAPRLAGINNEQFF. In DNA form, the CDR3 reads TGCAGTGCTCCCCGTCTAGCGGGGATTAACAATGAGCAGTTCTTC.

V usage is TRBV20-1 and J usage is TRBJ2-1; 11 bases fit TRBD2. Trimming took 0 bases from V and 8 from J; bases not matched to a gene: 6. CDR1 is DFQATT and CDR2 is SNEGSKA in the germline V gene (reference sequence). The CDR3 spans 15 residues. CDR3 nucleotide sequence: TGCAGTGCTAGAGATCGGCTAGCGGGAGGCTATGAGCAGTTCTTC. It specifies CSARDRLAGGYEQFF.

The V gene is TRBV20-1, the J gene TRBJ2-3, with no clear D. Germline CDR1 DFQATT, CDR2 SNEGSKA (reference sequence). This CDR3 contains 15 residues. V lost 2 bases, J lost 1 base, and 13 bases lay in between. The CDR3 loop reads CSARRPHIGTDTQYF. CDR3 nucleotide sequence: TGCAGTGCTAGAAGACCCCATATCGGCACAGATACGCAGTATTTT.

CDR3 sequence (DNA): TGCAGTGCTAGAGCAGGGATTTCCTACAATGAGCAGTTCTTC. It translates to CSARAGISYNEQFF. The chain links TRBV20-1 to TRBJ2-1; possibly TRBD1 for D (5 bases). This CDR3 region has 14 residues. The V and J ends lost 1 base and 1 base respectively, with 8 bases between them. Per germline, CDR1 DFQATT and CDR2 SNEGSKA (reference sequence).

The rearrangement links TRBV7-9 to TRBJ2-1; possibly TRBD2 for D (5 bases). The V gene lost 2 bases and the J gene lost 10 bases, with 9 bases spanning the gap. The germline V gene has CDR1 SEHNR and CDR2 FQNEAQ (reference sequence). The CDR3 consists of 12 residues. CDR3 amino acids: CASSLLSGEQFF. CDR3 in DNA: TGTGCCAGCAGCTTATTAAGCGGAGAGCAGTTCTTC.

The V call is TRBV29-1, the J call TRBJ2-7, with TRBD1 as a possible D gene (6 bases). The V end was cut by 5 bases, the J end by 2 bases, with 13 bases between. The CDR3 has 13 amino acids. Germline V gene sequence: CDR1 SQVTM, CDR2 ANQGSEA. The CDR3 bases are TGCAGCGTTCGGTCAGGGGTCGCCTACGAGCAGTACTTC. Encoded protein: CSVRSGVAYEQYF.

The chain recombines TRBV3-1 with TRBJ1-2, with D unresolved. This CDR3 has 14 residues. The germline gives CDR1 LGHDT, CDR2 YNNKEL (reference sequence). With 4 bases removed from V and 8 bases from J, the gap between germline ends came to 17 bases. The CDR3 nucleotides are TGTGCCAGCAGCCCTCGGACCTACGGGGAGGGCTACACCTTC. Encoded protein: CASSPRTYGEGYTF.

Comment on this clonotype: This clone may be a read error of a much larger clone one base away. The chain couples TRBV7-9 to TRBJ1-2; D may be TRBD1 (5 bases). Trimming stripped 3 bases from V and 0 bases from J, with 14 bases between. The CDR3 extends over 16 amino acids. Per the germline V gene, CDR1 is SEHNR and CDR2 is FQNEAQ (reference sequence). The CDR3 coding sequence is TGTGCCAGCAGCTTCAGGGAGAAGGACACTAACTATGGCTACACCTTC. Translating it yields CASSFREKDTNYGYTF.

A few counts support this clonotype. The CDR3 bases are TGTGCCAGCAGTTATTCCCCGTATCTGGGTCGAAATGAGCAGTTCTTC. It translates to CASSYSPYLGRNEQFF. The chain has TRBV6-5 and TRBJ2-1; no reliable D call. CDR1 is MNHEY, CDR2 SVGAGI, per germline. The V and J ends lost 3 bases and 7 bases respectively, with 19 bases between them. CDR3 length: 16 residues.